This TCR beta chain was sequenced in a study of OX40 agonist ivuxolimab in advanced cancers. Across the study: Enrolled patients in dose escalation had cancers that were hepatocellular carcinoma, melanoma, renal cell or head and neck cancer. Three partial responders included one hepatocellular carcinoma patient and two cutaneous melanoma patients. Whole-study results and caveats: Several nonresponders also turned out to have low normalized T-cell clonal expansion. The CD4+ and CD8+ T cells in the blood had expanded clonally by week 6 at 0.1 to 3.0 mg/kg.

A remark on this clone: Its antigen is as yet unknown.

Only in-frame clones appear in the TCRdb table, and some are missing; sequencing was by immunoSEQ multiplex PCR. The table has roughly 23,000 clones, more than 70% seen once. The CDR3 covers 15 residues. CDR1 and CDR2 from the germline V gene are SGHVS and FNYEAQ. Trimming took 5 bases from V and 6 from J; bases not matched to a gene: 9. The V call is TRBV7-6, the J call TRBJ2-7, with 11 bases fitting TRBD2. The sequencing here drew on CD4+ or CD8+ T cells sorted from blood, taken in a trial of the OX40 agonist ivuxolimab. This TCR derives from an adult with an advanced solid tumor such as melanoma, head and neck, liver or kidney cancer. The CDR3 region has the DNA TGTGCCAGCAGCCCTCCTAGCGGGGGGCCGGGCGAGCAGTACTTC. The encoded protein is CASSPPSGGPGEQYF.